This is a list of T cell receptor beta chains from one sample in a study of cytomegalovirus exposure and HLA in healthy donors. Produced via immunoSEQ multiplex PCR; TCRdb's table is partial and in-frame only. The data show 150,000 to 200,000 clones, 88% seen once. Sequencing input: PBMCs. The receptors here all came from a man younger than 35 in good health and CMV-seronegative. Each CDR3 is given with its conserved first and last residue. D genes are given only for firm matches. A clone size is listed for some rows: how often the clone was seen (once, few, many), or a class if it is expanded.

j_gene: TRBJ2-3
v_gene: TRBV27
d_gene: TRBD2
abundance: .
CDR3aa: CASPIGLAGIGADTQYF
CDR3nt: TGTGCCAGCCCTATAGGGCTAGCGGGAATAGGGGCAGATACGCAGTATTTT

j_gene: TRBJ2-1
v_gene: TRBV5-4
d_gene: .
abundance: .
CDR3aa: CASSPQGPSYNEQFF
CDR3nt: TGTGCCAGCAGCCCTCAGGGGCCGTCCTACAATGAGCAGTTCTTC

j_gene: TRBJ1-1
v_gene: TRBV5-1
d_gene: TRBD1
abundance: once
CDR3aa: CASSAGQKVFF
CDR3nt: TGCGCCAGCAGCGCGGGACAGAAAGTTTTCTTT

j_gene: TRBJ1-1
v_gene: TRBV4-1
d_gene: TRBD1
abundance: .
CDR3aa: CASSQGTGANEAFF
CDR3nt: TGCGCCAGCAGCCAAGGGACAGGGGCCAATGAAGCTTTCTTT

j_gene: TRBJ2-3
v_gene: TRBV5-1
d_gene: .
abundance: .
CDR3aa: CASSIPTSDRITDTQYF
CDR3nt: TGCGCCAGCTCAATCCCCACCTCGGACAGAATCACAGATACGCAGTATTTT

j_gene: TRBJ1-4
v_gene: TRBV6-1
d_gene: .
abundance: once
CDR3aa: CASSGTGTTNEKLFF
CDR3nt: TGTGCCAGCAGTGGTACAGGCACAACTAATGAAAAACTGTTTTTT

j_gene: TRBJ2-5
v_gene: TRBV15
d_gene: TRBD2
abundance: .
CDR3aa: CATSRDPAGGQETQYF
CDR3nt: TGTGCCACCAGCAGAGACCCAGCGGGGGGGCAAGAGACCCAGTACTTC

j_gene: TRBJ1-1
v_gene: TRBV10-3
d_gene: .
abundance: .
CDR3aa: CAISESAYRGTEAFF
CDR3nt: TGTGCCATCAGTGAGTCCGCATACCGAGGAACTGAAGCTTTCTTT

j_gene: TRBJ1-1
v_gene: TRBV14
d_gene: .
abundance: .
CDR3aa: CASSQEGALNTEAFF
CDR3nt: TGTGCCAGCAGCCAAGAAGGAGCTCTGAACACTGAAGCTTTCTTT

j_gene: TRBJ2-6
v_gene: TRBV28
d_gene: TRBD1
abundance: .
CDR3aa: CASITWDRGQPGANVLTF
CDR3nt: TGTGCCAGCATCACTTGGGACAGGGGCCAACCTGGGGCCAACGTCCTGACTTTC

j_gene: TRBJ2-3
v_gene: TRBV4-3
d_gene: TRBD2
abundance: once
CDR3aa: CASSQDRTPSGVPSFTDTQYF
CDR3nt: TGCGCCAGCAGCCAAGATCGGACGCCTAGCGGGGTCCCCTCATTTACAGATACGCAGTATTTT

j_gene: TRBJ2-1
v_gene: TRBV19
d_gene: .
abundance: .
CDR3aa: CASSLGGLSAYNEQFF
CDR3nt: TGTGCCAGTAGTTTAGGAGGACTCAGCGCGTACAATGAGCAGTTCTTC

j_gene: TRBJ1-4
v_gene: TRBV10-3
d_gene: TRBD1
abundance: .
CDR3aa: CAISEVQGVGGEKLFF
CDR3nt: TGTGCCATCAGTGAAGTCCAGGGGGTAGGCGGTGAAAAACTGTTTTTT

j_gene: TRBJ1-2
v_gene: TRBV6-4
d_gene: .
abundance: .
CDR3aa: CASSDVGQGYTF
CDR3nt: TGTGCCAGCAGTGACGTGGGACAAGGCTACACCTTC

j_gene: TRBJ2-1
v_gene: TRBV6-5
d_gene: .
abundance: .
CDR3aa: CASSYSQGSEQFF
CDR3nt: TGTGCCAGCAGTTACTCACAGGGTAGTGAGCAGTTCTTC

j_gene: TRBJ2-5
v_gene: TRBV7-6
d_gene: .
abundance: .
CDR3aa: CASSSKETQYF
CDR3nt: TGTGCCAGCAGCTCTAAAGAGACCCAGTACTTC

j_gene: TRBJ2-1
v_gene: TRBV2
d_gene: .
abundance: .
CDR3aa: CASSEYGRFQFF
CDR3nt: TGTGCCAGCAGTGAATATGGGAGATTCCAGTTCTTC

j_gene: TRBJ2-2
v_gene: TRBV4-1
d_gene: .
abundance: .
CDR3aa: CASSPWTGYTGELFF
CDR3nt: TGCGCCAGCAGCCCTTGGACGGGGTACACCGGGGAGCTGTTTTTT

j_gene: TRBJ1-2
v_gene: TRBV6-5
d_gene: .
abundance: .
CDR3aa: CATTPRQDYGYTF
CDR3nt: TGTGCCACCACCCCCCGTCAGGACTATGGCTACACCTTC

j_gene: TRBJ1-2
v_gene: TRBV11-2
d_gene: .
abundance: .
CDR3aa: CASSFGDNYGYTF
CDR3nt: TGTGCCAGCAGCTTCGGGGATAACTATGGCTACACCTTC

j_gene: TRBJ2-2
v_gene: TRBV6-1
d_gene: .
abundance: .
CDR3aa: CASSAGQGKAGELFF
CDR3nt: TGTGCCAGCAGTGCGGGGCAGGGGAAGGCCGGGGAGCTGTTTTTT

j_gene: TRBJ1-4
v_gene: TRBV7-9
d_gene: .
abundance: many
CDR3aa: CASSPQGYPEKLFF
CDR3nt: TGTGCCAGCAGCCCACAGGGATACCCTGAAAAACTGTTTTTT

j_gene: TRBJ2-1
v_gene: TRBV4-3
d_gene: TRBD2
abundance: .
CDR3aa: CASSLFGPGGYNEQFF
CDR3nt: TGCGCCAGCAGCCTCTTTGGACCGGGAGGGTACAATGAGCAGTTCTTC

j_gene: TRBJ2-1
v_gene: TRBV11-2
d_gene: TRBD2
abundance: .
CDR3aa: CASRRLAGANEQFF
CDR3nt: TGTGCCAGCAGGAGACTAGCGGGGGCAAATGAGCAGTTCTTC

j_gene: TRBJ1-3
v_gene: TRBV5-4
d_gene: .
abundance: .
CDR3aa: CASSSSGTKGNTIYF
CDR3nt: TGTGCCAGCAGCTCGTCCGGGACAAAGGGAAACACCATATATTTT

j_gene: TRBJ1-2
v_gene: TRBV23-1
d_gene: TRBD1
abundance: .
CDR3aa: CASSQSLTGAAGYTF
CDR3nt: TGCGCCAGCAGTCAATCGTTGACAGGGGCAGCTGGCTACACCTTC

j_gene: TRBJ2-1
v_gene: TRBV6-5
d_gene: .
abundance: .
CDR3aa: CASSFMGEAHNEQFF
CDR3nt: TGTGCCAGCAGTTTTATGGGGGAGGCCCACAATGAGCAGTTCTTC

j_gene: TRBJ1-5
v_gene: TRBV10-3
d_gene: .
abundance: once
CDR3aa: CAISESDRYQPQHF
CDR3nt: TGTGCCATCAGTGAGTCGGACAGATATCAGCCCCAGCATTTT

j_gene: TRBJ2-3
v_gene: TRBV30
d_gene: .
abundance: .
CDR3aa: CAWSVFFGQSSTDTQYF
CDR3nt: TGTGCCTGGAGTGTATTTTTCGGACAATCTAGCACAGATACGCAGTATTTT

j_gene: TRBJ2-3
v_gene: TRBV7-9
d_gene: .
abundance: .
CDR3aa: CASSYEVPLETDTQYF
CDR3nt: TGTGCCAGCAGCTACGAGGTCCCCCTCGAGACAGATACGCAGTATTTT

j_gene: TRBJ2-7
v_gene: TRBV28
d_gene: .
abundance: .
CDR3aa: CASSRYEQYF
CDR3nt: TGTGCCAGCAGTCGGTACGAGCAGTACTTC

j_gene: TRBJ1-4
v_gene: TRBV10-1
d_gene: TRBD1
abundance: .
CDR3aa: CASSETGGFEKLFF
CDR3nt: TGCGCCAGCAGTGAGACAGGGGGCTTTGAAAAACTGTTTTTT

j_gene: TRBJ2-2
v_gene: TRBV19
d_gene: TRBD1
abundance: .
CDR3aa: CASSSRTGTGELFF
CDR3nt: TGTGCCAGTAGTAGCAGGACAGGCACCGGGGAGCTGTTTTTT

j_gene: TRBJ1-5
v_gene: TRBV30
d_gene: .
abundance: .
CDR3aa: CAGTAGLKIDSNQPQHF
CDR3nt: TGTGCCGGAACAGCGGGCCTTAAAATCGATAGCAATCAGCCCCAGCATTTT

j_gene: TRBJ2-3
v_gene: TRBV28
d_gene: TRBD1
abundance: .
CDR3aa: CASSALGQGVADTQYF
CDR3nt: TGTGCCAGCAGCGCCCTGGGACAGGGGGTTGCAGATACGCAGTATTTT

j_gene: TRBJ1-6
v_gene: TRBV9
d_gene: .
abundance: .
CDR3aa: CASSVVGSSYNSPLHF
CDR3nt: TGTGCCAGCAGCGTAGTAGGGAGCTCCTATAATTCACCCCTCCACTTT

j_gene: TRBJ1-5
v_gene: TRBV19
d_gene: .
abundance: .
CDR3aa: CASSMVGGVGNQPQHF
CDR3nt: TGTGCCAGTAGTATGGTGGGTGGAGTCGGCAATCAGCCCCAGCATTTT

j_gene: TRBJ2-5
v_gene: TRBV10-2
d_gene: .
abundance: .
CDR3aa: CATSRGEETQYF
CDR3nt: TGCGCCACCTCCAGGGGGGAAGAGACCCAGTACTTC

j_gene: TRBJ1-1
v_gene: TRBV6-5
d_gene: .
abundance: .
CDR3aa: CASSSLGGRATEAFF
CDR3nt: TGTGCCAGCAGTTCCCTTGGGGGCAGGGCGACTGAAGCTTTCTTT